This T cell receptor beta chain is drawn from a study of blood T cell repertoires in COVID-19. For the study at large: COVID-19 samples, acute and convalescent, were from the United States, Italy and Spain. PBMCs, B-cell-depleted T cells, or T cells were the source of the cDNA or gDNA that made up the material.

The CDR3 runs 18 residues. Trimming cost V 1 base and J 2 bases; bases outside gene matches: 8. Germline V gene sequence: CDR1 SNHLY, CDR2 FYNNEI. In the authors' methods: Amplification with reference gene primers provided the estimates of nucleated cell counts. The method was immunoSEQ multiplex PCR; TCRdb's version includes in-frame clones alone and lacks a portion of them. That table is the source of V, J and clone size, and D and trimming were worked out from the DNA. The sample records approximately 190,000 clones, 88% being singletons. Sequencing input: peripheral blood. The rearrangement links TRBV2 to TRBJ2-3; TRBD2 matches at 11 bases. This clonotype was obtained from a man in his forties with active or convalescent COVID-19. CDR3 bases: TGTGCCAGCAGTGAAGGAGGGCTAGCGGGAGGTCTCACAGATACGCAGTATTTT. This codes for CASSEGGLAGGLTDTQYF.